The sequence of this T cell receptor (beta chain) was determined in a study of blood T cell repertoires in COVID-19. This clone was observed a few times. Assay: immunoSEQ multiplex PCR; the TCRdb copy retains only in-frame clones and omits some. The sample has 200,000 or so clones; approximately 90% are singletons. The CDR3 totals 17 residues. Germline lookup yields CDR1 SGHAT and CDR2 FQNNGV. Trimming shortened V by 5 bases and J by 8 bases, and 27 bases separated the two germline ends. The study drew participants aged about 18 to 89 years from around 24 US areas. The chain links TRBV11-2 to TRBJ1-2; D gene unclear. Specimen: PBMCs or T cells enriched from blood (not recorded which). The source of this sequence is a woman between 35 and 50 years old with acute COVID-19. The CDR3 loop reads CASSPIKRPRGGRGYTF. In nucleotides, the CDR3 is TGTGCCAGCAGCCCAATAAAACGCCCGCGCGGAGGACGGGGCTACACCTTC.